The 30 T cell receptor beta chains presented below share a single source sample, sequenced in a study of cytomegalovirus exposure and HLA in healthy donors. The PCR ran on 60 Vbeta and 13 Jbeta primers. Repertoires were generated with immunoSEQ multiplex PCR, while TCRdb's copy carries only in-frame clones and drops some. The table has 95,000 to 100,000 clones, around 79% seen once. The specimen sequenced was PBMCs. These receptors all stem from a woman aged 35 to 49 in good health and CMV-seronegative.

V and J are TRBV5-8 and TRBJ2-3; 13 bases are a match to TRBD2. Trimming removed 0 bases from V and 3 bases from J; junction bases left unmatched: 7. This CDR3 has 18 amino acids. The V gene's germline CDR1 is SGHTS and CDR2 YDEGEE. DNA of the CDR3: TGTGCCAGCAGCTTGGACGGGACTAGCGGGATGGTGACAGATACGCAGTATTTT. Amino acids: CASSLDGTSGMVTDTQYF. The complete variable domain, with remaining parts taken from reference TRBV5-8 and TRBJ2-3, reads EAGVTQSPTHLIKTRGQQATLRCSPISGHTSVYWYQQALGLGLQFLLWYDEGEERNRGNFPPRFSGRQFPNYSSELNVNALELEDSALYLCASSLDGTSGMVTDTQYFGPGTRLTVL.

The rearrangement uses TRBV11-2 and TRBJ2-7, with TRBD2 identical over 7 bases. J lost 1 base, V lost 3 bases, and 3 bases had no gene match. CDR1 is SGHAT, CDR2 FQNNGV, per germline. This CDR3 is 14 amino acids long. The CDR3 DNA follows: TGTGCCAGCAGCTTCCCGGGAGGTTCCTACGAGCAGTACTTC. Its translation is CASSFPGGSYEQYF.

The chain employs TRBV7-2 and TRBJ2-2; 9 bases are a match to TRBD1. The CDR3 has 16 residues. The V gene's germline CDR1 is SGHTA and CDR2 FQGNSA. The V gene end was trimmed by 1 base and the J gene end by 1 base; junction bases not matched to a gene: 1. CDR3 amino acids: CASSLEDRGNTGELFF. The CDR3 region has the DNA TGTGCCAGCAGCTTAGAGGACAGGGGGAACACCGGGGAGCTGTTTTTT.

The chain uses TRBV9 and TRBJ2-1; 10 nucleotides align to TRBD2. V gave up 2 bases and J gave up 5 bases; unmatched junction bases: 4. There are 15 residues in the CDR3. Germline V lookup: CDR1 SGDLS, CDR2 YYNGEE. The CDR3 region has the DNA TGTGCCAGCAGCGTCGTAGCGGGAGGAGACAATGAGCAGTTCTTC. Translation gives CASSVVAGGDNEQFF.

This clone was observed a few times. CDR3 in DNA: TGTGCCAGCCGAGTAGGGGATCTCTATGGCTACACCTTC. Translating it yields CASRVGDLYGYTF. V gene TRBV6-6 combines with J gene TRBJ1-2, with D possibly matching TRBD1 (5 bases). Germline assignment: CDR1 MNHNY and CDR2 SVGAGI (reference sequence). CDR3 length equals 13 residues. V was cut by 8 bases and J by 4 bases, with 14 bases left in between.

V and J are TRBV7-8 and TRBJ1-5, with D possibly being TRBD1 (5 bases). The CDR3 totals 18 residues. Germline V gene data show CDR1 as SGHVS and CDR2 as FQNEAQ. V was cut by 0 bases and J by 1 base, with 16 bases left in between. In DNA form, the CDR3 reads TGTGCCAGCAGCTTAGCGATGGGGACGGGAGGGAGCAATCAGCCCCAGCATTTT. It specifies CASSLAMGTGGSNQPQHF.

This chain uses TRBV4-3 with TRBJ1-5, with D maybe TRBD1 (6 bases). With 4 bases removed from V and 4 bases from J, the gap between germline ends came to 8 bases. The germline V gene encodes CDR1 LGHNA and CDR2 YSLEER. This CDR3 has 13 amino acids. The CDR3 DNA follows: TGCGCCAGCAGCCCCACAGGGAATCAGCCCCAGCATTTT. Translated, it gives CASSPTGNQPQHF.

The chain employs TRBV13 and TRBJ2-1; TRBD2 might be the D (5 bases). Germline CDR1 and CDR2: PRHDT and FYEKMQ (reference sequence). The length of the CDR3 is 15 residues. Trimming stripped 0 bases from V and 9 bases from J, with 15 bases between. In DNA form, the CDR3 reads TGTGCCAGCAGCTTAGGGTTGCGGGCCGACGTTGAGCAGTTCTTC. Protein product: CASSLGLRADVEQFF.

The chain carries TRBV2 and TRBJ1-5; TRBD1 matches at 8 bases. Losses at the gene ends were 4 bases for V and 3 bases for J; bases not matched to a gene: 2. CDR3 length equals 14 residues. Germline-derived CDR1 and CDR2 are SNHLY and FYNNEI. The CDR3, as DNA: TGTGCCAGCAGTGGACAGGGGATCAATCAGCCCCAGCATTTT. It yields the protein CASSGQGINQPQHF.

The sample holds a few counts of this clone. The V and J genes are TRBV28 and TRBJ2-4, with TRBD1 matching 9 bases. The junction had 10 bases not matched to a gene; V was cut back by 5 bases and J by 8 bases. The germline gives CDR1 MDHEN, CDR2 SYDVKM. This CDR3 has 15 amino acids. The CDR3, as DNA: TGTGCCAGCAGTATACAGGGGGCTTCTGGAGACATTCAGTACTTC. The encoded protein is CASSIQGASGDIQYF.

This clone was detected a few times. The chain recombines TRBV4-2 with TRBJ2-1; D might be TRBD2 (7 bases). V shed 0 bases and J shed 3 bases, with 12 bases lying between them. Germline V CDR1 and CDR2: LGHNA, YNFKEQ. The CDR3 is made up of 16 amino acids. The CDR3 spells CASSQDWGGNYNEQFF. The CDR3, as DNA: TGTGCCAGCAGCCAAGATTGGGGGGGCAACTACAATGAGCAGTTCTTC.

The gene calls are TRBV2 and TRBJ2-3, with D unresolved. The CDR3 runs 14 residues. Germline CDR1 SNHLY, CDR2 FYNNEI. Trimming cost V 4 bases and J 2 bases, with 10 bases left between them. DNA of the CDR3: TGTGCCAGCAGTGTTAGCCGGAACACAGATACGCAGTATTTT. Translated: CASSVSRNTDTQYF.

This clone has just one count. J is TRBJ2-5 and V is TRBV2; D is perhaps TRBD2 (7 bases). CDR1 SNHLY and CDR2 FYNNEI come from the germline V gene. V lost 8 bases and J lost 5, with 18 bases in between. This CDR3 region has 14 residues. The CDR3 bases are TGTGCCAGCCCCGGAGGGAGGGGGATCGAGACCCAGTACTTC. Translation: CASPGGRGIETQYF.

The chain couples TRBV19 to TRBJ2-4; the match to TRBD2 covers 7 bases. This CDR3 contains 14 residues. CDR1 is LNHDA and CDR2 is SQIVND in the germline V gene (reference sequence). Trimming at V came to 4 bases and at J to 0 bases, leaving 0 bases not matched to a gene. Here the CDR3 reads CASSSGRAKNIQYF. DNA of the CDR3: TGTGCCAGTAGTAGCGGGAGAGCCAAAAACATTCAGTACTTC. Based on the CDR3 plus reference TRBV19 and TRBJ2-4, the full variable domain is DGGITQSPKYLFRKEGQNVTLSCEQNLNHDAMYWYRQDPGQGLRLIYYSQIVNDFQKGDIAEGYSVSREKKESFPLTVTSAQKNPTAFYLCASSSGRAKNIQYFGAGTRLSVL.

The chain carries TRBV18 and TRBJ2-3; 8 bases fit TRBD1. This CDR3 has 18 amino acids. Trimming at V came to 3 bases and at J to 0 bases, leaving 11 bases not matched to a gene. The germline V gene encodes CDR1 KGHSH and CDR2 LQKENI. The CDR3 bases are TGTGCCAGCTCACCTAATATTCCCGGGACAGGCAGCACAGATACGCAGTATTTT. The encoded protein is CASSPNIPGTGSTDTQYF.

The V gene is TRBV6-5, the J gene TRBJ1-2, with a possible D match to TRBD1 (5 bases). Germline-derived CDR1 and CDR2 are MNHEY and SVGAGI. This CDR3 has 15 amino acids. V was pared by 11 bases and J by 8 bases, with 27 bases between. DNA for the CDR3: TGTGCCCTCAGCAGTGGCGGAGGGGCCTTTTTGGGCTACACCTTC. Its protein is CALSSGGGAFLGYTF.

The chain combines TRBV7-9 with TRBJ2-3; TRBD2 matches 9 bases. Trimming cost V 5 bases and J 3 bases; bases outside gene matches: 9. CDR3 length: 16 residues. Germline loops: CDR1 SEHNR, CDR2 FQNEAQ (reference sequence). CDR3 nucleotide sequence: TGTGCCAGCAGCCCCCATTCGAGCGGGAGGACAGATACGCAGTATTTT. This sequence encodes CASSPHSSGRTDTQYF.

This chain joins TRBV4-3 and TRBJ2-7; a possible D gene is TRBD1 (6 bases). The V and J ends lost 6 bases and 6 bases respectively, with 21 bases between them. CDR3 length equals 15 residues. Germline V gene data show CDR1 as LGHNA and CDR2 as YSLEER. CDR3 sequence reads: CASSPGAFGWGEQYF. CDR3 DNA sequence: TGCGCCAGCAGTCCAGGGGCCTTCGGGTGGGGCGAGCAGTACTTC.

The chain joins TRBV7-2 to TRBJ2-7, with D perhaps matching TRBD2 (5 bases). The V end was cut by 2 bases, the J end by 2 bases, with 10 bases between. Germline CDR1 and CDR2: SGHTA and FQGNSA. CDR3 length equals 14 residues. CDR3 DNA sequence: TGTGCCAGCAGCTTAATCCGGGGAACCTACGAGCAGTACTTC. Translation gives CASSLIRGTYEQYF.

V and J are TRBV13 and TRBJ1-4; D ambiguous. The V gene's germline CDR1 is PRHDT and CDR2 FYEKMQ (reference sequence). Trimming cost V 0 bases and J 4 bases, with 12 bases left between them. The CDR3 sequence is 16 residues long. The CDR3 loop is CASSLGLGVGNEKLFF. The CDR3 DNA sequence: TGTGCCAGCAGCTTAGGCCTCGGGGTTGGTAATGAAAAACTGTTTTTT.

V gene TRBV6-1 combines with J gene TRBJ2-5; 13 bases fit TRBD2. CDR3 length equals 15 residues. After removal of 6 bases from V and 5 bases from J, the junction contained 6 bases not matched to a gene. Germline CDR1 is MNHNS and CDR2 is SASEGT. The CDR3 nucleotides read TGTGCCAGCAGCACCGGGACTAGCGGGATTGAGACCCAGTACTTC. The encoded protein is CASSTGTSGIETQYF.

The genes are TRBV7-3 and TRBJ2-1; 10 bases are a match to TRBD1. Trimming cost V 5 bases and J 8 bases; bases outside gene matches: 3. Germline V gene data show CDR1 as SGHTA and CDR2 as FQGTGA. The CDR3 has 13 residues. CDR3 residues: CASSPDRGDEQFF. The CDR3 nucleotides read TGTGCCAGCAGCCCGGACAGGGGGGATGAGCAGTTCTTC.

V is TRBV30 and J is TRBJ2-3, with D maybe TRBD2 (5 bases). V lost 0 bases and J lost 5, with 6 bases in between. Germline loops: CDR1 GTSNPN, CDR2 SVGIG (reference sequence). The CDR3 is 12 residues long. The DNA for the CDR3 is TGTGCCTGGAGTGTAGGGAGAGATACGCAGTATTTT. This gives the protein CAWSVGRDTQYF. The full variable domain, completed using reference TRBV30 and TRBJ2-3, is SQTIHQWPATLVQPVGSPLSLECTVEGTSNPNLYWYRQAAGRGLQLLFYSVGIGQISSEVPQNLSASRPQDRQFILSSKKLLLSDSGFYLCAWSVGRDTQYFGPGTRLTVL.

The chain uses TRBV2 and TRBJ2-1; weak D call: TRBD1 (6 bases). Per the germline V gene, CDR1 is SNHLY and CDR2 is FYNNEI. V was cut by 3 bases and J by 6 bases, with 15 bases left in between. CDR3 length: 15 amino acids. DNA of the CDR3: TGTGCCAGCAGTGATTGGGGGCAGGTTCGCAATGAGCAGTTCTTC. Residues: CASSDWGQVRNEQFF.

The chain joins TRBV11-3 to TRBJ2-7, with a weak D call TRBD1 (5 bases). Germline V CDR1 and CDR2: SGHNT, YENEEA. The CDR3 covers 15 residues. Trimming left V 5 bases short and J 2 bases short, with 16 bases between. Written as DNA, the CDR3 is TGTGCCAGCAGCCCTACCCCGGACAATGCCTACGAGCAGTACTTC. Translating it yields CASSPTPDNAYEQYF.

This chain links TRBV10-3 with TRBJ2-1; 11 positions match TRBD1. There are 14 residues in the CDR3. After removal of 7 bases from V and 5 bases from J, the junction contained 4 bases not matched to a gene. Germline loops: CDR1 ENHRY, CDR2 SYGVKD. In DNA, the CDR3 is TGTGCCATCAAAAGGGACAGGGGGAACAATGAGCAGTTCTTC. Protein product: CAIKRDRGNNEQFF.

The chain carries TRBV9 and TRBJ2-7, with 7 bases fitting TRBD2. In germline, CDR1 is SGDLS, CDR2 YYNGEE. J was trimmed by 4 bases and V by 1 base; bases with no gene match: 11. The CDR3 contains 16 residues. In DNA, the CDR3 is TGTGCCAGCAGCGTAACCCCCTCGGGAGGAGTATACGAGCAGTACTTC. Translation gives CASSVTPSGGVYEQYF.

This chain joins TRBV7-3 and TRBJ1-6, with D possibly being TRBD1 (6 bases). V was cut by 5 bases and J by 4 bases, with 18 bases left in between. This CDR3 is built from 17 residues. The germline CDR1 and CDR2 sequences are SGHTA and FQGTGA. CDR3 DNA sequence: TGTGCCAGCAGCCACCCTGGACAGCCCTGGTATAATTCACCCCTCCACTTT. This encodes CASSHPGQPWYNSPLHF.

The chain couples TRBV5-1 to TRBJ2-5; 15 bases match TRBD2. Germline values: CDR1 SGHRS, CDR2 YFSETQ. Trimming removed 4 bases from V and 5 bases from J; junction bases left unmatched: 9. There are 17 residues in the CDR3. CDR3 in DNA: TGCGCCAGCAGCCCCGGACTAGCGGGAGGGCCGGAGGAGACCCAGTACTTC. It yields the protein CASSPGLAGGPEETQYF.

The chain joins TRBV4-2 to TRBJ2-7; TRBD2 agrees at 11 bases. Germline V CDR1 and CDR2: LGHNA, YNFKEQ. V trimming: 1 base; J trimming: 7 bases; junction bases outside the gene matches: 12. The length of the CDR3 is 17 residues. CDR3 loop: CASSQGGGSGGAREQYF. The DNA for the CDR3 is TGTGCCAGCAGCCAAGGAGGTGGTAGCGGGGGGGCTAGGGAGCAGTACTTC.